The rows below give T cell receptor beta chains drawn from one sample of a study of blood T cells in healthy people across ages. TCRdb itself ran the 5' RACE reads through MiXCR, one entry per CDR3 protein. The sample lists about 770,000 distinct CDR3 sequences; 40% to 50% were seen once. Material for sequencing was blood. The origin of the receptors is a man in his fifties or sixties in good health. Each CDR3 is given with its conserved first and last residue. Fields, in order: D gene, V gene, clone size, J gene, CDR3 protein, CDR3 DNA. The D gene is left open where the match is weak. Only some rows state a clone size, as once, few, many or a class for expanded clones.

D: NA
V: TRBV20-1
size: few
J: TRBJ1-2
CDR3: CSVYTGSIQDYTF
DNA: TGCAGTGTCTATACAGGGAGTATTCAGGACTACACCTTC

D: NA
V: TRBV28
size: NA
J: TRBJ1-2
CDR3: CASSLQNLPYGYTF
DNA: TGTGCCAGCAGTCTACAAAACCTTCCCTATGGCTACACCTTC

D: TRBD1
V: TRBV20-1
size: many
J: TRBJ2-2
CDR3: CSAGDRGGPGELFF
DNA: TGCAGTGCTGGGGACAGGGGAGGTCCCGGGGAGCTGTTTTTT

D: TRBD2
V: TRBV7-2
size: NA
J: TRBJ2-3
CDR3: CASNDRGGFRSTQYF
DNA: TGTGCCAGCAACGACCGGGGGGGCTTTCGCAGTACGCAGTATTTT

D: NA
V: TRBV18
size: NA
J: TRBJ2-5
CDR3: CASSPLPAGAQETQYF
DNA: TGTGCCAGCTCACCACTCCCAGCGGGCGCCCAAGAGACCCAGTACTTC

D: NA
V: TRBV6-1
size: NA
J: TRBJ2-5
CDR3: CASRGGPVWETQYF
DNA: TGTGCCAGCAGGGGGGGGCCGGTGTGGGAGACCCAGTACTTC

D: TRBD1
V: TRBV12-3/TRBV12-4
size: NA
J: TRBJ2-7
CDR3: CASSPQGLSYEQYF
DNA: TGTGCCAGCAGTCCACAGGGGCTCTCCTACGAGCAGTACTTC

D: TRBD2
V: TRBV20-1
size: few
J: TRBJ2-3
CDR3: CSARVWRGGHDTQYF
DNA: TGCAGTGCCAGGGTCTGGCGGGGGGGCCATGATACGCAGTATTTT

D: TRBD1
V: TRBV9
size: NA
J: TRBJ2-1
CDR3: CASSVMPVQGNEQFF
DNA: TGTGCCAGCAGCGTCATGCCCGTACAGGGGAATGAGCAGTTCTTC

D: TRBD2
V: TRBV30
size: NA
J: TRBJ2-1
CDR3: CAWSGTGLAEQFF
DNA: TGTGCCTGGAGCGGAACGGGACTAGCGGAGCAGTTCTTC

D: TRBD2
V: TRBV7-9
size: NA
J: TRBJ2-7
CDR3: CASSLAVAGGPYEQYF
DNA: TGTGCCAGCAGCTTAGCGGTGGCGGGGGGCCCCTACGAGCAGTACTTC

D: TRBD1
V: TRBV6-5
size: many
J: TRBJ2-5
CDR3: CASRAQGIRQETQYF
DNA: TGTGCCAGCAGAGCACAGGGGATTCGGCAAGAGACCCAGTACTTC

D: NA
V: TRBV28
size: NA
J: TRBJ2-7
CDR3: CASSSIRDEQYF
DNA: TGTGCCAGCAGTTCGATCAGAGATGAGCAGTACTTC

D: NA
V: TRBV18
size: NA
J: TRBJ2-1
CDR3: CASSRDVAETQFF
DNA: TGTGCCAGCTCACGGGACGTTGCGGAGACCCAGTTCTTC

D: NA
V: TRBV7-2
size: NA
J: TRBJ2-3
CDR3: CASSSEGRGTQYF
DNA: TGTGCCAGCAGCTCCGAGGGACGCGGTACGCAGTATTTT

D: TRBD2
V: TRBV12-3/TRBV12-4
size: few
J: TRBJ2-1
CDR3: CASSPWTSGIYNEQFF
DNA: TGTGCCAGCAGTCCCTGGACTAGCGGGATATACAATGAGCAGTTCTTC

D: NA
V: TRBV20-1
size: NA
J: TRBJ2-1
CDR3: CSARDDRRSYNEQFF
DNA: TGCAGTGCTAGAGACGATAGAAGGTCCTACAATGAGCAGTTCTTC

D: NA
V: TRBV12-3/TRBV12-4
size: NA
J: TRBJ2-3
CDR3: CASSQRQDTQYF
DNA: TGTGCCAGCAGTCAGAGGCAGGATACGCAGTATTTT

D: NA
V: TRBV3-1
size: few
J: TRBJ1-2
CDR3: CASSQWDSDYGYTF
DNA: TGTGCCAGCAGCCAATGGGACTCAGACTATGGCTACACCTTC

D: NA
V: TRBV4-3
size: NA
J: TRBJ2-3
CDR3: CASSSNFGGDTQYF
DNA: TGCGCCAGCAGCTCGAACTTCGGGGGAGATACGCAGTATTTT

D: NA
V: TRBV12-3/TRBV12-4
size: once
J: TRBJ1-5
CDR3: CASSLARGVQPQHF
DNA: TGTGCCAGCAGTTTAGCGCGCGGTGTACAGCCCCAGCATTTT

D: NA
V: TRBV20-1
size: NA
J: TRBJ2-1
CDR3: CSASTSSRTQETQFF
DNA: TGCAGTGCTTCGACTAGTTCCAGAACCCAAGAGACCCAGTTCTTC

D: TRBD1
V: TRBV5-6
size: NA
J: TRBJ2-7
CDR3: CASSRRQGDEQYF
DNA: TGTGCCAGCAGCCGAAGACAGGGGGACGAGCAGTACTTC

D: TRBD1
V: TRBV6-2/TRBV6-3
size: few
J: TRBJ2-7
CDR3: CASSYSITGVGEQYF
DNA: TGTGCCAGCAGTTACTCGATAACAGGGGTCGGCGAGCAGTACTTC

D: TRBD1
V: TRBV19
size: NA
J: TRBJ1-2
CDR3: CASQDRNYGYTF
DNA: TGTGCCAGCCAGGACAGGAACTATGGCTACACCTTC

D: NA
V: TRBV5-1
size: NA
J: TRBJ2-7
CDR3: CASRSGVAESYEQYF
DNA: TGCGCCAGCAGATCCGGGGTAGCGGAGTCCTACGAGCAGTACTTC

D: TRBD1
V: TRBV28
size: NA
J: TRBJ2-1
CDR3: CASSRRDRGKVFF
DNA: TGTGCCAGCAGTCGCCGGGACAGGGGAAAGGTGTTCTTC

D: NA
V: TRBV6-2/TRBV6-3
size: NA
J: TRBJ2-7
CDR3: CAGRAVSSYEQYF
DNA: TGTGCCGGCAGGGCGGTAAGCTCCTACGAGCAGTACTTC

D: NA
V: TRBV6-1
size: NA
J: TRBJ1-2
CDR3: CASSELRGADGYTF
DNA: TGTGCCAGCAGTGAATTGAGGGGCGCGGATGGCTACACCTTC

D: TRBD1
V: TRBV6-5
size: NA
J: TRBJ1-6
CDR3: CASSYSGHHRGKSNSPLHF
DNA: TGTGCCAGCAGTTACTCGGGCCACCACAGGGGAAAAAGTAATTCACCCCTCCACTTT

D: NA
V: TRBV10-3
size: NA
J: TRBJ2-4
CDR3: CAISEAPEAKNIQYF
DNA: TGTGCCATCAGCGAGGCTCCGGAGGCCAAAAACATTCAGTACTTC

D: TRBD1
V: TRBV7-9
size: few
J: TRBJ2-5
CDR3: CASSPKTGLQETQYF
DNA: TGTGCCAGCAGCCCAAAGACAGGGCTTCAAGAGACCCAGTACTTC

D: NA
V: TRBV7-2
size: NA
J: TRBJ1-2
CDR3: CASSSAGDYGYTF
DNA: TGTGCCAGCAGCTCCGCAGGTGACTATGGCTACACCTTC